This passage covers 6 T cell receptor beta chains from one sample sequenced in a study of T cells in Graves' hyperthyroidism and ophthalmopathy. RNA transcripts gave rise to amplified TCR beta CDR3 regions. HTBI primers were used for first-round RT-PCR of the TCR CDR3. One entry per CDR3 protein, called by TCRdb with MiXCR from the multiplex PCR reads. The data show some 550,000 distinct CDR3 sequences, less than 25% seen once. The sequenced sample was blood. These TCRs come from a man aged 18-30 years with Graves' hyperthyroidism.

This clonotype was observed many times. The rearrangement joins TRBV20-1 to TRBJ1-2, with D hard to call. Germline V gene sequence: CDR1 DFQATT, CDR2 SNEGSKA (reference sequence). CDR3 size: 11 residues. V lost 0 bases, J lost 8 bases, and 7 bases lay in between. The DNA of the CDR3 is TGCAGTGCTAGAGAGCAGTCGGGCTACACCTTC. It yields the protein CSAREQSGYTF.

This clonotype was counted many times. V gene TRBV4-1 combines with J gene TRBJ1-1; D gene unclear. The V and J ends lost 4 bases and 4 bases respectively, with 13 bases between them. This CDR3 contains 14 residues. CDR1 and CDR2 (germline): MGHRA, YSYEKL. The CDR3 coding sequence is TGCGCCAGCAGCCTCCAAGGCTTTTCCACTGAAGCTTTCTTT. Protein product: CASSLQGFSTEAFF.

This clonotype was counted at least ten times. The chain joins TRBV20-1 to TRBJ1-1; no reliable D call. V lost 0 bases, J lost 3 bases, and 8 bases lay in between. Germline V gene lookup returns CDR1 DFQATT and CDR2 SNEGSKA (reference sequence). The CDR3 runs 13 residues. The CDR3 protein is CSAREGGDTEAFF. CDR3 DNA sequence: TGCAGTGCTAGAGAGGGCGGGGACACTGAAGCTTTCTTT.

The sample holds many counts of this clonotype. V is TRBV11-2 and J is TRBJ2-7, with 10 positions matching TRBD1. The V and J ends lost 6 bases and 2 bases, in that order; junction bases with no gene match: 10. The CDR3 loop spans 16 amino acids. CDR1 and CDR2 from the germline V gene are SGHAT and FQNNGV. In DNA, the CDR3 is TGTGCCAGCAGATCTCCAGGACAGGGGGTTCCCTACGAGCAGTACTTC. Translating gives CASRSPGQGVPYEQYF.

V usage is TRBV6-1 and J usage is TRBJ2-2; possibly TRBD2 for D (5 bases). The CDR3 is 16 residues long. V gave up 6 bases and J gave up 0 bases, with 14 bases separating them. Germline CDR1 is MNHNS and CDR2 is SASEGT. In nucleotides, the CDR3 is TGTGCCAGCAGACAAAGAGCGGCAGCGAACACCGGGGAGCTGTTTTTT. Translation: CASRQRAAANTGELFF.

There are many counts of this clonotype. This chain connects TRBV5-1 to TRBJ2-7; D is unresolved. V was pared by 6 bases and J by 5 bases, with 9 bases between. The CDR3 contains 11 residues. Germline loops: CDR1 SGHRS, CDR2 YFSETQ. The CDR3 region has the DNA TGCGCCAGCACAGACGAGCACGAGCAGTACTTC. This sequence encodes CASTDEHEQYF.